This TCR beta chain was captured in a study of control samples from healthy donors and cancer patients. Measured with immunoSEQ multiplex PCR; TCRdb has only the in-frame clones, and not every one. The sample lists approximately 120,000 clones, 90% occurring once. Germline V gene lookup returns CDR1 KGHSH and CDR2 LQKENI. The CDR3 sequence is 14 residues long. The V end was cut by 2 bases, the J end by 5 bases, with 12 bases between. The rearrangement joins TRBV18 to TRBJ1-2; D uncertain. The origin of this receptor is a human donor in good health. The donor label of this sample is uncertain. Sequenced sample: blood. CDR3 sequence reads: CASSPTSDGYGYTF. The CDR3 DNA follows: TGTGCCAGCTCACCAACCTCGGACGGATATGGCTACACCTTC.